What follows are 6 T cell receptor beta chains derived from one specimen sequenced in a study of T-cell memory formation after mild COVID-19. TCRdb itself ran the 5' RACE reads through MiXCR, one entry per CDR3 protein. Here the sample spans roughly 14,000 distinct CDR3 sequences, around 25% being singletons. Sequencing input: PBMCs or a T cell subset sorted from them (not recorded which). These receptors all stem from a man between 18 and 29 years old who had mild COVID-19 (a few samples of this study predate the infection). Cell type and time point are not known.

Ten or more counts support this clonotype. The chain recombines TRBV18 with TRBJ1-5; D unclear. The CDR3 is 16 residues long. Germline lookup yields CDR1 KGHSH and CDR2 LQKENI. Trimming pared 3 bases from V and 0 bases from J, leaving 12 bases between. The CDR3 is CASSPLVSDSNQPQHF. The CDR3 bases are TGTGCCAGCTCACCTCTAGTGTCAGATAGCAATCAGCCCCAGCATTTT.

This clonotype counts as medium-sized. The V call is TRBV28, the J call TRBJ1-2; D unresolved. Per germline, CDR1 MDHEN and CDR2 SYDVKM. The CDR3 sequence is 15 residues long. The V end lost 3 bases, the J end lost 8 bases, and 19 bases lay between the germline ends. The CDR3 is CASSLIPGPSGGYTF. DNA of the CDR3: TGTGCCAGCAGTTTGATCCCCGGTCCGAGTGGCGGCTACACCTTC.

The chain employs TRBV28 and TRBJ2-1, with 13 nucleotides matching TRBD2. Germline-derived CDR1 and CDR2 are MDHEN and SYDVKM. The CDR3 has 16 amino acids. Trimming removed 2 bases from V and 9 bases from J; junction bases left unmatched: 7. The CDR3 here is CASSLGLAGEVGEQFF. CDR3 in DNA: TGTGCCAGCAGTTTAGGACTAGCGGGAGAGGTTGGTGAGCAGTTCTTC.

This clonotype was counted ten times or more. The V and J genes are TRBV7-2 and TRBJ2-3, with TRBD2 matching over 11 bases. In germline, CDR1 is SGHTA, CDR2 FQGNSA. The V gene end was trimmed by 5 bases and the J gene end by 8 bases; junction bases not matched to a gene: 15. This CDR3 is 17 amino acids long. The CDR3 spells CASSPRLSGGAGVTQYF. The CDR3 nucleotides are TGTGCCAGCAGCCCGCGCCTTAGCGGGGGGGCCGGTGTTACGCAGTATTTT.

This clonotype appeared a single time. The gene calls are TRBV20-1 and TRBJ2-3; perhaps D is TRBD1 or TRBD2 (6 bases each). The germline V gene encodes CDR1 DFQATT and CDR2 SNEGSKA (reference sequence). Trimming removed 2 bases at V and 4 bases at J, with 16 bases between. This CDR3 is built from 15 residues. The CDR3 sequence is CSARSLGGTPDTQYF. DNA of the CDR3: TGCAGTGCTAGATCCCTAGGGGGGACCCCAGATACGCAGTATTTT.

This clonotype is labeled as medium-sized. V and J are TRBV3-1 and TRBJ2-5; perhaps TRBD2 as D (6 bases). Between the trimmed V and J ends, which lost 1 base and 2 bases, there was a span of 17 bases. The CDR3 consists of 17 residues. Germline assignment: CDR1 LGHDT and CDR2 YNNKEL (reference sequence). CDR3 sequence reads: CASSQVVIAVSQETQYF. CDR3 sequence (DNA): TGTGCCAGCAGCCAAGTAGTGATAGCGGTGTCACAAGAGACCCAGTACTTC.